The 20 T cell receptor beta chains below all came from one sample that was sequenced in a study of cytomegalovirus exposure and HLA in healthy donors. 13 Jbeta primers and 60 Vbeta primers were used for the PCR. Here immunoSEQ multiplex PCR was the method, and the copy in TCRdb shows in-frame clones only, minus some. The listing contains 100,000 or so clones. Input material: PBMCs. The source of these receptors is a man aged 50 to 59 in good health and CMV-seronegative.

The chain uses TRBV6-5 and TRBJ2-7, with TRBD1 matching over 8 bases. Germline CDR1 reads MNHEY; CDR2 reads SVGAGI. V lost 4 bases to trimming and J lost 3 bases; unmatched junction nucleotides: 5. CDR3 length equals 14 residues. The CDR3 sequence is CASSLGQGGYEQYF. The CDR3 region has the DNA TGTGCCAGCAGTTTAGGACAGGGAGGCTACGAGCAGTACTTC.

J is TRBJ2-5 and V is TRBV5-4, with TRBD1 identical over 11 bases. Germline V CDR1 and CDR2: SGHNT, YYREEE (reference sequence). The junction had 5 bases not matched to a gene; V was cut back by 4 bases and J by 3 bases. The CDR3 totals 15 residues. CDR3 loop: CASSRTGGREETQYF. The CDR3 DNA is TGTGCCAGCAGCCGGACAGGGGGCCGGGAAGAGACCCAGTACTTC.

The V and J genes are TRBV6-1 and TRBJ1-6; no definite D call. Germline V CDR1 and CDR2: MNHNS, SASEGT. Trimming cost V 4 bases and J 9 bases, with 13 bases left between them. This CDR3 has 14 amino acids. CDR3: CASSASAAVSPLHF. CDR3 bases: TGTGCCAGCAGTGCAAGCGCGGCGGTTTCACCCCTCCACTTT.

The J gene is TRBJ2-1, the V gene TRBV5-1; D perhaps matches TRBD2 (6 bases). The CDR3 totals 15 residues. Germline V CDR1 and CDR2: SGHRS, YFSETQ. V lost 0 bases, J lost 4 bases, and 11 bases lay in between. CDR3 amino acids: CASSLDPGDYNEQFF. CDR3 nucleotides: TGCGCCAGCAGCTTGGACCCGGGGGATTACAATGAGCAGTTCTTC.

V usage is TRBV7-2 and J usage is TRBJ2-1; D is unclear. The V end lost 7 bases, the J end lost 8 bases, and 15 bases lay between the germline ends. Per the germline V gene, CDR1 is SGHTA and CDR2 is FQGNSA. CDR3 size: 13 residues. The CDR3 DNA reads as TGTGCCAGCACCTCCGGTAGTCAGGATGAGCAGTTCTTC. This translates into CASTSGSQDEQFF. Complete variable domain (other parts from reference TRBV7-2 and TRBJ2-1): GAGVSQSPSNKVTEKGKDVELRCDPISGHTALYWYRQSLGQGLEFLIYFQGNSAPDKSGLPSDRFSAERTGGSVSTLTIQRTQQEDSAVYLCASTSGSQDEQFFGPGTRLTVL.

On this clone: Mismatch with germline at one junction end may stem from a read error. V gene TRBV7-2 combines with J gene TRBJ2-1, with 7 bases matching TRBD2. The CDR3 is made up of 15 amino acids. CDR1 is SGHTA, CDR2 FQGNSA, per germline. For the CDR3, the DNA is TGTGCCAGCAGCTTAGAACTAGCGCTCTACCATGAGCAGTTCTTC. Translation: CASSLELALYHEQFF.

The chain links TRBV18 to TRBJ1-6; perhaps TRBD1 as D (5 bases). This CDR3 region has 13 residues. Trimming took off 6 bases at V and 8 bases at J, with 11 bases between the two ends. Per germline, CDR1 KGHSH and CDR2 LQKENI. The chain's CDR3 is CASSPTRDSPLHF. The CDR3, as DNA: TGTGCCAGCTCGCCGACCAGGGATTCACCCCTCCACTTT.

The gene calls are TRBV5-1 and TRBJ1-1, with D possibly being TRBD1 (5 bases). The CDR3 consists of 14 residues. V was pared by 1 base and J by 1 base, with 8 bases between. Looked up from germline, CDR1 is SGHRS and CDR2 is YFSETQ. The CDR3 coding sequence is TGCGCCAGCAGCTTGTACAGGACGAACACTGAAGCTTTCTTT. Its translation is CASSLYRTNTEAFF.

The J gene is TRBJ2-5, the V gene TRBV6-6, with 11 nucleotides matching TRBD2. The germline V gene encodes CDR1 MNHNY and CDR2 SVGAGI (reference sequence). V gave up 8 bases and J gave up 10 bases; unmatched junction bases: 12. CDR3 length equals 14 residues. The CDR3 DNA is TGTGCCAGCGGGGATAGCGGGGGGGGCCGGGACCAGTACTTC. Translation: CASGDSGGGRDQYF.

The genes are TRBV4-3 and TRBJ1-2; TRBD1 matches at 7 bases. The CDR3 runs to 16 residues. V gave up 1 base and J gave up 3 bases; unmatched junction bases: 8. Germline V CDR1 and CDR2: LGHNA, YSLEER. CDR3 residues: CASSQGLGQTYYGYTF. In DNA form, the CDR3 reads TGCGCCAGCAGCCAAGGTTTGGGACAGACATACTATGGCTACACCTTC.

V usage is TRBV5-1 and J usage is TRBJ1-1; perhaps TRBD1 as D (5 bases). The CDR3 spans 14 residues. V lost 3 bases, J lost 1 base, and 10 bases lay in between. The germline CDR1 and CDR2 sequences are SGHRS and YFSETQ. The CDR3 bases are TGCGCCAGCAGCTCCCAGACAGCGAACACTGAAGCTTTCTTT. Translation gives CASSSQTANTEAFF.

The chain recombines TRBV18 with TRBJ1-1; TRBD1 aligns across 9 bases. The CDR3 has 18 residues. V shed 1 base and J 1 base; nucleotides not matched to a gene: 10. The germline V gene has CDR1 KGHSH and CDR2 LQKENI. The CDR3 loop reads CASSPLPFRGQGNTEAFF. CDR3 DNA: TGTGCCAGCTCACCACTCCCTTTCCGGGGACAGGGGAACACTGAAGCTTTCTTT.

V usage is TRBV9 and J usage is TRBJ2-5; 8 bases fit TRBD1. The DNA end favors TRBJ2-7, so the J call may be wrong. The CDR3 totals 14 residues. Per the germline V gene, CDR1 is SGDLS and CDR2 is YYNGEE. The DNA of the CDR3 is TGTGCCAGCAGCGGAGGACAGGGATCCTACGAGCAGTACTTC. It encodes CASSGGQGSYEQYF.

The rearrangement uses TRBV9 and TRBJ2-5, with a possible D match to TRBD2 (7 bases). V lost 4 bases, J lost 4 bases, and 14 bases lay in between. The CDR3 is made up of 14 amino acids. Germline assignment: CDR1 SGDLS and CDR2 YYNGEE. The CDR3 region has the DNA TGTGCCAGCAGCCCTCGGGGGGCCGCAGAGACCCAGTACTTC. It encodes CASSPRGAAETQYF.

The chain employs TRBV7-2 and TRBJ1-5, with 12 nucleotides matching TRBD1. The germline gives CDR1 SGHTA, CDR2 FQGNSA. The CDR3 extends over 16 amino acids. V lost 1 base, J lost 7 bases, and 5 bases stayed unmatched. This chain's CDR3 is CASSLEGTGGGQPQHF. The CDR3 region has the DNA TGTGCCAGCAGCTTAGAGGGGACAGGGGGCGGACAGCCCCAGCATTTT.

This chain connects TRBV4-3 to TRBJ2-1; 10 nucleotides align to TRBD2. CDR3 length: 17 amino acids. The V gene end was trimmed by 4 bases and the J gene end by 2 bases; junction bases not matched to a gene: 8. Germline V gene data show CDR1 as LGHNA and CDR2 as YSLEER. CDR3 amino acids: CASSPRTSGVAYNEQFF. In DNA form, the CDR3 reads TGCGCCAGCAGCCCGCGGACTAGCGGCGTAGCCTACAATGAGCAGTTCTTC.

This chain joins TRBV18 and TRBJ1-1; 11 nucleotides match TRBD1. CDR1 KGHSH and CDR2 LQKENI come from the germline V gene. CDR3 length: 14 residues. With 5 bases clipped from V and 5 bases from J, the junction kept 4 bases outside the gene matches. CDR3 region: CASSFGQGATEAFF. Written as DNA, the CDR3 is TGTGCCAGCTCATTCGGACAGGGGGCAACTGAAGCTTTCTTT.

V gene TRBV5-6 combines with J gene TRBJ2-7, with 7 bases fitting TRBD1. CDR3 length equals 16 residues. Losses at the gene ends were 4 bases for V and 0 bases for J; bases not matched to a gene: 10. Germline lookup yields CDR1 SGHDT and CDR2 YYEEEE. The CDR3 region is CASSLRQGWASYEQYF. The CDR3 coding sequence is TGTGCCAGCAGCCTAAGACAGGGTTGGGCCTCCTACGAGCAGTACTTC. The complete variable domain, with remaining parts taken from reference TRBV5-6 and TRBJ2-7, reads DAGVTQSPTHLIKTRGQQVTLRCSPKSGHDTVSWYQQALGQGPQFIFQYYEEEERQRGNFPDRFSGHQFPNYSSELNVNALLLGDSALYLCASSLRQGWASYEQYFGPGTRLTVT.

The V and J genes are TRBV11-3 and TRBJ2-7; D is perhaps TRBD2 (5 bases). This CDR3 spans 14 amino acids. Trimming cost V 1 base and J 7 bases, with 14 bases left between them. Germline values: CDR1 SGHNT, CDR2 YENEEA. CDR3: CASSLGLRRGEQYF. For the CDR3, the DNA is TGTGCCAGCAGCTTAGGCCTTAGACGGGGAGAGCAGTACTTC.

The CDR3 region is CASSKEGYRAYGYTF. The CDR3 bases are TGTGCCAGCAGCAAAGAGGGGTACAGGGCCTATGGCTACACCTTC. The chain is built from TRBV21-1 and TRBJ1-2; the table assigns TRBD1, which was not confirmed against the DNA. TRBV21-1 is designated a pseudogene. The CDR3 contains 15 residues.